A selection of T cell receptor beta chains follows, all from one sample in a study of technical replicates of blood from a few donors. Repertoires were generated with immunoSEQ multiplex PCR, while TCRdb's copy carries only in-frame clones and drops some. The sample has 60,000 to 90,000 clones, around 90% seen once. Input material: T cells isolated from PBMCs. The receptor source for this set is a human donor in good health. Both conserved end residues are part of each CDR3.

CDR3aa: CASSNGGALGNTIYF
j_gene: TRBJ1-3
v_gene: TRBV5-6

CDR3aa: CASSASGISTDTQYF
j_gene: TRBJ2-3
v_gene: TRBV7-9

CDR3aa: CASSQASNGYNEQFF
j_gene: TRBJ2-1
v_gene: TRBV4-3

CDR3aa: CASSPGQGIAGGHREQYF
j_gene: TRBJ2-7
v_gene: TRBV7-3

CDR3aa: CASSHRGAGANVLTF
j_gene: TRBJ2-6
v_gene: TRBV19

CDR3aa: CASTDRVYGYTF
j_gene: TRBJ1-2
v_gene: TRBV6-5

CDR3aa: CASRKRQGRGEQYF
j_gene: TRBJ2-7
v_gene: TRBV21-1

CDR3aa: CASSLQGPGGEQYF
j_gene: TRBJ2-7
v_gene: TRBV6-5

CDR3aa: CASAYLSSYEQYF
j_gene: TRBJ2-7
v_gene: TRBV5-1

CDR3aa: CASSLPLNYGYTF
j_gene: TRBJ1-2
v_gene: TRBV28

CDR3aa: CASSLIARQITEKLFF
j_gene: TRBJ1-4
v_gene: TRBV5-1

CDR3aa: CASSRQGGSYEQYF
j_gene: TRBJ2-7
v_gene: TRBV19

CDR3aa: CASSIDGLRGDYTEAFF
j_gene: TRBJ1-1
v_gene: TRBV19

CDR3aa: CASSEPGQGAPDTQYF
j_gene: TRBJ2-3
v_gene: TRBV6-1

CDR3aa: CATSRDYQGAIYGYTF
j_gene: TRBJ1-2
v_gene: TRBV15

CDR3aa: CASSQDRGGTEAFF
j_gene: TRBJ1-1
v_gene: TRBV4-2

CDR3aa: CASTLGTSGSEQYF
j_gene: TRBJ2-7
v_gene: TRBV7-3

CDR3aa: CASTGSGNTIYF
j_gene: TRBJ1-3
v_gene: TRBV6-5

CDR3aa: CASSFLGGEDQAFF
j_gene: TRBJ1-1
v_gene: TRBV5-8

CDR3aa: CASSQDQGTDTQYF
j_gene: TRBJ2-3
v_gene: TRBV4-3

CDR3aa: CAISGAISNGYTF
j_gene: TRBJ1-2
v_gene: TRBV10-3

CDR3aa: CASSFKTGASYEQYF
j_gene: TRBJ2-7
v_gene: TRBV7-3

CDR3aa: CASSVSPDRHYEQYF
j_gene: TRBJ2-7
v_gene: TRBV9

CDR3aa: CASRGDTEAFF
j_gene: TRBJ1-1
v_gene: TRBV7-8

CDR3aa: CASSQGRGPEQFF
j_gene: TRBJ2-1
v_gene: TRBV4-3

CDR3aa: CAISEARGETQYF
j_gene: TRBJ2-5
v_gene: TRBV10-3

CDR3aa: CASSYSLEGEKLFF
j_gene: TRBJ1-4
v_gene: TRBV6-5

CDR3aa: CASSKVPTTDTQYF
j_gene: TRBJ2-3
v_gene: TRBV21-1

CDR3aa: CASSPVLAGGPGEQFF
j_gene: TRBJ2-1
v_gene: TRBV27

CDR3aa: CASSPPGDEQFF
j_gene: TRBJ2-1
v_gene: TRBV5-1

CDR3aa: CASSEEETQYF
j_gene: TRBJ2-5
v_gene: TRBV2

CDR3aa: CASSLSSEPTYEQYF
j_gene: TRBJ2-7
v_gene: TRBV11-3

CDR3aa: CASSEGLAGYGFSYEQYF
j_gene: TRBJ2-7
v_gene: TRBV5-1

CDR3aa: CAWSARETGELFF
j_gene: TRBJ2-2
v_gene: TRBV30

CDR3aa: CASSLKDRAQDTQYF
j_gene: TRBJ2-3
v_gene: TRBV13

CDR3aa: CASSFRGEGYEQYF
j_gene: TRBJ2-7
v_gene: TRBV19

CDR3aa: CASSQDYFRREVGTDTQYF
j_gene: TRBJ2-3
v_gene: TRBV4-1

CDR3aa: CSVGDRGDNGELFF
j_gene: TRBJ2-2
v_gene: TRBV29-1

CDR3aa: CASSPETGYSNQPQHF
j_gene: TRBJ1-5
v_gene: TRBV4-2

CDR3aa: CASRRHLLSYEQYF
j_gene: TRBJ2-7
v_gene: TRBV28

CDR3aa: CASSFDRATDTQYF
j_gene: TRBJ2-3
v_gene: TRBV5-4

CDR3aa: CASSYTEETQYF
j_gene: TRBJ2-5
v_gene: TRBV6-6